This TCR beta chain was sequenced in a study of T cells in Graves' hyperthyroidism and ophthalmopathy. This clonotype was recorded many times. TCR beta CDR3 regions were amplified from RNA. HTBI primers were employed in a first-round RT-PCR of the TCR CDR3. TCRdb re-analysed the multiplex PCR reads in MiXCR, keeping a single row per CDR3 protein. The sample records roughly 400,000 distinct CDR3 sequences, about 14% being singletons. The V segment lost 7 bases and the J segment 5 bases; nucleotides outside the gene matches: 10. Germline loops: CDR1 LNHNV, CDR2 YYDKDF (reference sequence). CDR3 length: 15 residues.

The sequenced sample was blood. The clonotype was recovered from a man aged 45-60 years with Graves' ophthalmopathy. J is TRBJ2-1 and V is TRBV15, with 8 nucleotides matching TRBD2. DNA for the CDR3: TGTGCCACCACCCCCCGGGGGGGGCTAGACAATGAGCAGTTCTTC. Its protein product is CATTPRGGLDNEQFF.